This T cell receptor (beta chain) was obtained from a study of low-dose radiotherapy and immunotherapy resistance in tumors. The CDR3 has 15 residues. Per germline, CDR1 ENHRY and CDR2 SYGVKD. Losses at the gene ends were 3 bases for V and 4 bases for J; bases not matched to a gene: 5. The table lists this clonotype with a few counts. cDNA synthesis used a TRAV/TRBV-specific primer set for both chains. TCRs were amplified for around 20 PCR cycles with a constant-region primer and V-primer adapter. Using its own MiXCR run on the reads, TCRdb lists one record per CDR3 protein. Here the sample spans about 10,000 distinct CDR3 sequences, approximately 60% being singletons.

The clonotype was recovered from a human donor with advanced metastatic prostate, ovarian, gallbladder or colorectal cancer (not recorded which). This table probably holds off-target reads from a library built for another chain. The chain couples TRBV10-3 to TRBJ1-5, with 8 bases matching TRBD1. In DNA form, the CDR3 reads TGTGCCATCAGTGATCGGGACAGGAGTAATCAGCCCCAGCATTTT. This translates into CAISDRDRSNQPQHF.